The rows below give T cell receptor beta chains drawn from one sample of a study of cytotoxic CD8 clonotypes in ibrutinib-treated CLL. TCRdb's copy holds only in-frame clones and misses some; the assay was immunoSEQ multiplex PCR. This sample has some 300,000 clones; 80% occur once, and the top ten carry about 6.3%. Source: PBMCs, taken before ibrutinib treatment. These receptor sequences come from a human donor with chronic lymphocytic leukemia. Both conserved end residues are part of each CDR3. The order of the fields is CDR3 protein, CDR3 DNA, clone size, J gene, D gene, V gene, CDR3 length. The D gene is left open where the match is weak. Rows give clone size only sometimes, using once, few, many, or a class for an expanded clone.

CDR3: CASGLERALSYNEQFF
DNA: TGTGCCAGCGGACTCGAGCGGGCCCTCTCCTACAATGAGCAGTTCTTC
size: .
J: TRBJ2-1
D: .
V: TRBV19
length: 16

CDR3: CATWGAEKSTDTQYF
DNA: TGTGCCACCTGGGGGGCGGAAAAGAGCACAGATACGCAGTATTTT
size: .
J: TRBJ2-3
D: .
V: TRBV28
length: 15

CDR3: CATSRRTGLETQYF
DNA: TGTGCCACCAGCAGACGTACAGGACTAGAGACCCAGTACTTC
size: .
J: TRBJ2-5
D: .
V: TRBV15
length: 14

CDR3: CASSLSGGVYEQYF
DNA: TGCGCCAGCAGCTTGTCCGGGGGAGTCTACGAGCAGTACTTC
size: .
J: TRBJ2-7
D: .
V: TRBV5-1
length: 14

CDR3: CAWSRDPGVNYEQYF
DNA: TGTGCCTGGAGCCGGGACCCAGGGGTAAACTACGAGCAGTACTTC
size: .
J: TRBJ2-7
D: .
V: TRBV30
length: 15

CDR3: CSVVDRDGYTF
DNA: TGCAGCGTTGTAGACAGGGACGGCTACACCTTC
size: .
J: TRBJ1-2
D: TRBD1
V: TRBV29-1
length: 11

CDR3: CASSPERYTEAFF
DNA: TGTGCCAGCAGCCCCGAGCGTTACACTGAAGCTTTCTTT
size: .
J: TRBJ1-1
D: .
V: TRBV5-6
length: 13

CDR3: CASSWTGAIQETQYF
DNA: TGTGCCAGCAGTTGGACAGGGGCTATCCAAGAGACCCAGTACTTC
size: .
J: TRBJ2-5
D: TRBD1
V: TRBV6-5
length: 15

CDR3: CAWSVDRGYAGELFF
DNA: TGTGCCTGGAGTGTTGACAGGGGATATGCCGGGGAGCTGTTTTTT
size: few
J: TRBJ2-2
D: TRBD1
V: TRBV30
length: 15

CDR3: CASSFGSGNQPQHF
DNA: TGTGCCAGCAGTTTTGGCTCCGGCAATCAGCCCCAGCATTTT
size: .
J: TRBJ1-5
D: .
V: TRBV28
length: 14

CDR3: CASSKKVSYEQYF
DNA: TGTGCCAGCAGCAAAAAGGTTTCGTACGAGCAGTACTTC
size: .
J: TRBJ2-7
D: .
V: TRBV7-2
length: 13

CDR3: CATSRSRTPADNEQFF
DNA: TGTGCCACCAGTCGAAGCCGGACTCCAGCGGACAATGAGCAGTTCTTC
size: .
J: TRBJ2-1
D: .
V: TRBV15
length: 16

CDR3: CASSLARYGYTF
DNA: TGTGCCAGCAGCTTAGCCCGGTATGGCTACACCTTC
size: .
J: TRBJ1-2
D: .
V: TRBV11-2
length: 12

CDR3: CASSPSGGWETQYF
DNA: TGTGCCAGCAGCCCTTCGGGGGGATGGGAGACCCAGTACTTC
size: .
J: TRBJ2-5
D: TRBD2
V: TRBV7-9
length: 14

CDR3: CASSTRTGPNYGYTF
DNA: TGTGCCAGCAGCACTCGGACAGGGCCCAACTATGGCTACACCTTC
size: once
J: TRBJ1-2
D: TRBD1
V: TRBV7-2
length: 15

CDR3: CASSLNDLARSYEQYF
DNA: TGTGCCAGCAGCCTCAACGATCTAGCCCGCTCCTACGAGCAGTACTTC
size: .
J: TRBJ2-7
D: .
V: TRBV14
length: 16

CDR3: CASSTTIYNEQFF
DNA: TGTGCCAGTAGTACAACGATCTACAATGAGCAGTTCTTC
size: .
J: TRBJ2-1
D: .
V: TRBV19
length: 13

CDR3: CASSEYVEPSTSRYF
DNA: TGCGCCAGCAGTGAGTATGTGGAGCCCTCTACGAGTAGGTACTTC
size: .
J: TRBJ2-7
D: .
V: TRBV10-1
length: 15

CDR3: CASSPPHWDRGLWTEAFF
DNA: TGTGCCAGCAGCCCCCCACATTGGGACAGGGGGCTATGGACTGAAGCTTTCTTT
size: .
J: TRBJ1-1
D: TRBD1
V: TRBV14
length: 18

CDR3: CASSYSSGIGGYTF
DNA: TGTGCCAGCAGTTACTCATCGGGTATAGGGGGCTACACCTTC
size: few
J: TRBJ1-2
D: .
V: TRBV6-5
length: 14

CDR3: CASRALATDTQYF
DNA: TGTGCCAGCAGGGCACTAGCCACAGATACGCAGTATTTT
size: .
J: TRBJ2-3
D: .
V: TRBV27
length: 13

CDR3: CASRRIRAEKLFF
DNA: TGTGCCAGCAGACGAATCCGGGCTGAAAAACTGTTTTTT
size: .
J: TRBJ1-4
D: .
V: TRBV6-5
length: 13

CDR3: CATSRVLAGAVGETQYF
DNA: TGTGCCACCAGCAGAGTACTAGCGGGAGCGGTAGGAGAGACCCAGTACTTC
size: .
J: TRBJ2-5
D: TRBD2
V: TRBV15
length: 17

CDR3: CASSQGNFLGTTGEQYF
DNA: TGCGCCAGCAGCCAAGGAAACTTTCTCGGGACTACGGGCGAGCAGTACTTC
size: .
J: TRBJ2-7
D: TRBD2
V: TRBV4-3
length: 17

CDR3: CASSLALVGGELFF
DNA: TGTGCCAGCAGCTTAGCTCTAGTCGGCGGGGAGCTGTTTTTT
size: .
J: TRBJ2-2
D: .
V: TRBV7-6
length: 14

CDR3: CASSLANTGELFF
DNA: TGTGCCAGCAGCTTAGCGAACACCGGGGAGCTGTTTTTT
size: many
J: TRBJ2-2
D: .
V: TRBV11-2
length: 13

CDR3: CASSLHGTSGNTGELFF
DNA: TGTGCCAGCAGCCTACATGGGACTAGCGGGAACACCGGGGAGCTGTTTTTT
size: .
J: TRBJ2-2
D: TRBD2
V: TRBV5-8
length: 17

CDR3: CASSPDTYNEQFF
DNA: TGTGCCAGCAGCCCAGACACATACAATGAGCAGTTCTTC
size: .
J: TRBJ2-1
D: .
V: TRBV11-3
length: 13

CDR3: CASSLVEGREQYF
DNA: TGTGCCAGCAGCTTAGTCGAGGGCAGAGAGCAGTACTTC
size: once
J: TRBJ2-7
D: .
V: TRBV7-8
length: 13

CDR3: CASSQVRGLNTGELFF
DNA: TGTGCCAGCAGCCAAGTTCGCGGGCTTAACACCGGGGAGCTGTTTTTT
size: .
J: TRBJ2-2
D: .
V: TRBV4-2
length: 16

CDR3: CASSMLKNTEAFF
DNA: TGTGCCAGTAGTATGCTCAAGAACACTGAAGCTTTCTTT
size: .
J: TRBJ1-1
D: .
V: TRBV19
length: 13

CDR3: CASKEPLNTGELFF
DNA: TGTGCCAGCAAGGAGCCGCTGAACACCGGGGAGCTGTTTTTT
size: once
J: TRBJ2-2
D: .
V: TRBV6-5
length: 14

CDR3: CASSLQGASNQPQHF
DNA: TGTGCCAGCAGCCTTCAGGGGGCTAGCAATCAGCCCCAGCATTTT
size: .
J: TRBJ1-5
D: TRBD1
V: TRBV7-2
length: 15

CDR3: CASANLRPTNEKLFF
DNA: TGTGCTAGTGCCAACCTAAGACCGACTAATGAAAAACTGTTTTTT
size: .
J: TRBJ1-4
D: .
V: TRBV12-5
length: 15

CDR3: CASSHRGRGYGYTF
DNA: TGTGCCAGTAGCCACAGGGGGCGCGGCTATGGCTACACCTTC
size: .
J: TRBJ1-2
D: TRBD1
V: TRBV19
length: 14

CDR3: CASSLGPGQETQYF
DNA: TGTGCCAGCAGCTTAGGGCCAGGGCAAGAGACCCAGTACTTC
size: .
J: TRBJ2-5
D: .
V: TRBV7-9
length: 14

CDR3: CASSPFRSAGGTGELFF
DNA: TGTGCCAGCAGCCCCTTCCGGTCCGCGGGAGGCACCGGGGAGCTGTTTTTT
size: few
J: TRBJ2-2
D: TRBD2
V: TRBV11-2
length: 17

CDR3: CATSLYGQPQHF
DNA: TGTGCCACCAGCCTATATGGTCAGCCCCAGCATTTT
size: .
J: TRBJ1-5
D: .
V: TRBV15
length: 12

CDR3: CSGRGHNEQFF
DNA: TGCAGTGGCAGGGGCCACAATGAGCAGTTCTTC
size: .
J: TRBJ2-1
D: .
V: TRBV20-1
length: 11

CDR3: CASSQVGNRDNEQFF
DNA: TGCGCCAGCAGCCAAGTGGGAAATCGAGACAATGAGCAGTTCTTC
size: .
J: TRBJ2-1
D: .
V: TRBV4-3
length: 15

CDR3: CASSHPRDRGRGYTF
DNA: TGTGCCAGCAGCCATCCACGGGACAGGGGAAGAGGCTACACCTTC
size: .
J: TRBJ1-2
D: TRBD1
V: TRBV4-2
length: 15

CDR3: CASSPGTSGVSSYEQYF
DNA: TGTGCCAGCAGCCCCGGGACTAGCGGAGTAAGCTCCTACGAGCAGTACTTC
size: .
J: TRBJ2-7
D: TRBD2
V: TRBV7-9
length: 17

CDR3: CATSRDLGGRGNQPQHF
DNA: TGTGCCACCAGCAGAGATTTAGGGGGACGTGGCAATCAGCCCCAGCATTTT
size: .
J: TRBJ1-5
D: .
V: TRBV15
length: 17

CDR3: CASSQAGTSQFF
DNA: TGCGCCAGCAGTCAAGCTGGGACTAGTCAGTTCTTC
size: .
J: TRBJ2-1
D: TRBD2
V: TRBV4-1
length: 12

CDR3: CASSPTGRISGSYNEQFF
DNA: TGTGCCAGCAGCCCAACTGGGCGGATAAGTGGGTCCTACAATGAGCAGTTCTTC
size: .
J: TRBJ2-1
D: .
V: TRBV9
length: 18

CDR3: CASSLRATGNTIYF
DNA: TGTGCCAGCAGCTTAAGGGCTACTGGAAACACCATATATTTT
size: few
J: TRBJ1-3
D: .
V: TRBV7-9
length: 14

CDR3: CSVVGLNEKLFF
DNA: TGCAGCGTTGTAGGGCTAAATGAAAAACTGTTTTTT
size: .
J: TRBJ1-4
D: .
V: TRBV29-1
length: 12

CDR3: CASSEGTGGAYTEAFF
DNA: TGTGCCAGCAGTGAAGGGACAGGGGGCGCCTATACTGAAGCTTTCTTT
size: .
J: TRBJ1-1
D: TRBD1
V: TRBV6-1
length: 16